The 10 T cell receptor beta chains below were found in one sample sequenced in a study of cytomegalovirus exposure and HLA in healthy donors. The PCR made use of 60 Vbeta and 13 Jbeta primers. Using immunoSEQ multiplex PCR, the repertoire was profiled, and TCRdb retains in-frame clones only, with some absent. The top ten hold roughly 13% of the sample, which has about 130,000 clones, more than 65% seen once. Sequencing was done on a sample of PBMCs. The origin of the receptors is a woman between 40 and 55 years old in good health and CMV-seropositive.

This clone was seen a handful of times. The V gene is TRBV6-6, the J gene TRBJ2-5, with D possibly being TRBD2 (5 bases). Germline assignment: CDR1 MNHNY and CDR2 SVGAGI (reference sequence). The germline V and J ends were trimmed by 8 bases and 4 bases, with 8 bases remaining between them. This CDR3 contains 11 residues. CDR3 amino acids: CASLRGETQYF. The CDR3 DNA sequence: TGTGCCAGCTTACGGGGAGAGACCCAGTACTTC.

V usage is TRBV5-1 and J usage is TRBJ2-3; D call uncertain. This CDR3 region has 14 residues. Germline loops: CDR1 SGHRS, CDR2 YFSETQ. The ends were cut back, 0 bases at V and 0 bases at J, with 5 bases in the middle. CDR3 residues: CASSLASSTDTQYF. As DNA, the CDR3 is TGCGCCAGCAGCTTGGCCTCTAGCACAGATACGCAGTATTTT.

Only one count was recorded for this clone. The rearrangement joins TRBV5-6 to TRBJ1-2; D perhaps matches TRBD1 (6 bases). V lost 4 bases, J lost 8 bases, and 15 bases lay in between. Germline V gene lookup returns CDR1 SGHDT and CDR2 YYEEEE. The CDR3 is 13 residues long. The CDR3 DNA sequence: TGTGCCAGCAGCAGAGACAGGTTTGGGGGCTACACCTTC. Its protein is CASSRDRFGGYTF.

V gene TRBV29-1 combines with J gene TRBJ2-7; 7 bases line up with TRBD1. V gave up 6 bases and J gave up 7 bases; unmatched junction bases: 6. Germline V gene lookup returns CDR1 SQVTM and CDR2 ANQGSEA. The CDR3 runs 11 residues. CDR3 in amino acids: CSVRQGPEQYF. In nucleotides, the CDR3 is TGCAGCGTCAGACAGGGCCCTGAGCAGTACTTC.

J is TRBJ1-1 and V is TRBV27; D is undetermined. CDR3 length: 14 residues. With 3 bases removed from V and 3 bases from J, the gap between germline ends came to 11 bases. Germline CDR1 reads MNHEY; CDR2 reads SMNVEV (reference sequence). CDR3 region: CASSFYRGDTEAFF. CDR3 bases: TGTGCCAGCAGTTTTTATCGGGGAGACACTGAAGCTTTCTTT.

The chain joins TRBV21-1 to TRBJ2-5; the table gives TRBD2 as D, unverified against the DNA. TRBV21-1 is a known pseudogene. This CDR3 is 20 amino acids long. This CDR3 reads CASSKLPASGRASEQETQYF. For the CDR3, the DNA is TGTGCCAGCAGCAAATTACCCGCTAGCGGGAGGGCCTCGGAGCAAGAGACCCAGTACTTC.

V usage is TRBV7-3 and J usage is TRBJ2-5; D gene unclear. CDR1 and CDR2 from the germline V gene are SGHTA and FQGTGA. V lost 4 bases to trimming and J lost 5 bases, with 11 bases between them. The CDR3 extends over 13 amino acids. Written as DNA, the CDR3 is TGTGCCAGCAGCTCGGGTCCGCAGGAGACCCAGTACTTC. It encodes CASSSGPQETQYF.

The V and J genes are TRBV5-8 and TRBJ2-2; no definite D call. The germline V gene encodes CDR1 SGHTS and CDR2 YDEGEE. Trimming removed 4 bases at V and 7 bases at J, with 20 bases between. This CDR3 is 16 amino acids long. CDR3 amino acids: CASSRTLTRDHGELFF. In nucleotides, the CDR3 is TGTGCCAGCAGCAGAACGCTGACACGAGACCACGGGGAGCTGTTTTTT.

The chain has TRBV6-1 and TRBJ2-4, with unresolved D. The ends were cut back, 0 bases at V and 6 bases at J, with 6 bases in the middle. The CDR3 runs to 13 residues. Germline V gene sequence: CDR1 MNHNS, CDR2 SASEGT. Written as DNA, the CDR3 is TGTGCCAGCAGTGAAGCGGTAGCAAACATTCAGTACTTC. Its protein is CASSEAVANIQYF.

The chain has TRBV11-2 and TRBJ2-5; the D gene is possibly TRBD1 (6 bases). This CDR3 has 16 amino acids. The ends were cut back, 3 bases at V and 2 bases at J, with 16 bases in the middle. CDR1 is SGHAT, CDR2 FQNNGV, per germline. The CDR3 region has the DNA TGTGCCAGCAGCTTCGCGTCGCAGGGGAAACAAGAGACCCAGTACTTC. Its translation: CASSFASQGKQETQYF. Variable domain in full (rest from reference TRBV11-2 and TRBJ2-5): EAGVAQSPRYKIIEKRQSVAFWCNPISGHATLYWYQQILGQGPKLLIQFQNNGVVDDSQLPKDRFSAERLKGVDSTLKIQPAKLEDSAVYLCASSFASQGKQETQYFGPGTRLLVL.